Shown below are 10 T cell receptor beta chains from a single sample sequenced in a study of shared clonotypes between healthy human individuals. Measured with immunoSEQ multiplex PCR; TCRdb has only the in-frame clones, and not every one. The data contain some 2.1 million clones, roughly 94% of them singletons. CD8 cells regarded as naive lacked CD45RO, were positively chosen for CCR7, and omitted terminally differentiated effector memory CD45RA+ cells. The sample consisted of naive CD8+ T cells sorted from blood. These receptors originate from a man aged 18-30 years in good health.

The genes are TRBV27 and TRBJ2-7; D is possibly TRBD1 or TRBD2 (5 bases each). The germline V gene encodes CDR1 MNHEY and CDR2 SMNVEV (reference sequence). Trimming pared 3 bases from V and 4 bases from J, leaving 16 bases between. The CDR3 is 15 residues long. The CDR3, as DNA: TGTGCCAGCAGTTTTGGGGGTCTGGGTGTGTACGAGCAGTACTTC. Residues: CASSFGGLGVYEQYF.

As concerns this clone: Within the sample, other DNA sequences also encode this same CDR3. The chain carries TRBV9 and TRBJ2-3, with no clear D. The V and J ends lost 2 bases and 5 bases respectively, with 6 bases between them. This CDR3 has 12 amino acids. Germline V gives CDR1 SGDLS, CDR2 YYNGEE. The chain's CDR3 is CASSVDQDTQYF. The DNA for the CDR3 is TGTGCCAGCAGCGTCGATCAAGATACGCAGTATTTT.

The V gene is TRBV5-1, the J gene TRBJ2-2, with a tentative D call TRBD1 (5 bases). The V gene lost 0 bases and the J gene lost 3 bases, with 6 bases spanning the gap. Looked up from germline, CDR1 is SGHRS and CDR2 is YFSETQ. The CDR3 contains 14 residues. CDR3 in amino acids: CASSLARDTGELFF. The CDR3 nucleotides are TGCGCCAGCAGCTTGGCCAGGGACACCGGGGAGCTGTTTTTT.

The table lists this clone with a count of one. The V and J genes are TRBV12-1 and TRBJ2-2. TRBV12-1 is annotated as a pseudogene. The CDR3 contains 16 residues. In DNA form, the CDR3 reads TGTGCCAGCAGCTCCAGATCTAAAAAGAACACCGGGGAGCTGTTTTTT. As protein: CASSSRSKKNTGELFF.

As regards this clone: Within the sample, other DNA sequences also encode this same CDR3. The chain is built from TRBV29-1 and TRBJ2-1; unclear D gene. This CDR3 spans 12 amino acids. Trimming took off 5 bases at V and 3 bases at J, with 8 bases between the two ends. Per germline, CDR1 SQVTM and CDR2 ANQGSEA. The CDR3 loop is CSVRADYNEQFF. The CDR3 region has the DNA TGCAGCGTTAGGGCAGACTACAATGAGCAGTTCTTC.

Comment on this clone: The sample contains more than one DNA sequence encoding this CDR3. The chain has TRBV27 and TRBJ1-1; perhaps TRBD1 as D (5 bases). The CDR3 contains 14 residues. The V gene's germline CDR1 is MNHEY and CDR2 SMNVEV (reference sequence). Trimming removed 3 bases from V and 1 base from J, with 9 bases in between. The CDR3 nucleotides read TGTGCCAGCAGTTTTGGGGGACCGAACACTGAAGCTTTCTTT. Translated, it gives CASSFGGPNTEAFF.

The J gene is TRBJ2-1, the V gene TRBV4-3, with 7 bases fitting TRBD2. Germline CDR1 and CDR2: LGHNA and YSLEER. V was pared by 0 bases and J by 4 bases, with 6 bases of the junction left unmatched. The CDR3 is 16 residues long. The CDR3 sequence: CASSQDSASGYNEQFF. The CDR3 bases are TGCGCCAGCAGCCAAGATTCGGCTAGCGGATACAATGAGCAGTTCTTC.

The CDR3 DNA reads as TGTGCCAGCATTGACGGGGGGGTCCCAGATACGCAGTATTTT. Translating it yields CASIDGGVPDTQYF. The chain employs TRBV6-6 and TRBJ2-3; 8 nucleotides match TRBD2. V was clipped by 7 bases and J by 4 bases; unmatched bases: 7. Germline assignment: CDR1 MNHNY and CDR2 SVGAGI (reference sequence). This CDR3 region has 14 residues.

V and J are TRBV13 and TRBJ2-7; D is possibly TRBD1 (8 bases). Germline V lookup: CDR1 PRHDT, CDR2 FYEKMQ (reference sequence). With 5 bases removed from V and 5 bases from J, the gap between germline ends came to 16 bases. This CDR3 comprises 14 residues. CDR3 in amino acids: CASSLRTGRDEQYF. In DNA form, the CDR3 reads TGTGCCAGCAGCCTAAGGACAGGGAGGGACGAGCAGTACTTC. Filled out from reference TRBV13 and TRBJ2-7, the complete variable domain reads AAGVIQSPRHLIKEKRETATLKCYPIPRHDTVYWYQQGPGQDPQFLISFYEKMQSDKGSIPDRFSAQQFSDYHSELNMSSLELGDSALYFCASSLRTGRDEQYFGPGTRLTVT.

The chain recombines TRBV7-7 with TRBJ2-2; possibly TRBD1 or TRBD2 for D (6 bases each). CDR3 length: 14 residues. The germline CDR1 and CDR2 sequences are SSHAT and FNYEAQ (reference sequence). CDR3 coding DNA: TGTGCATGCCGGGGGCAGGGAGGCACCGGGGAGCTGTTTTTT. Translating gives CACRGQGGTGELFF.